Following are 15 T cell receptor beta chains from one sample sequenced in a study of cytomegalovirus exposure and HLA in healthy donors. Researchers ran the PCR with 60 Vbeta and 13 Jbeta primers. Clones were sequenced by immunoSEQ multiplex PCR, and TCRdb holds only the in-frame ones, with some missing. The sample contains about 110,000 clones, 76% of which appear only once. Input material: PBMCs. The receptors derive from a man aged 25 to 45 in good health and CMV-seropositive.

The rearrangement uses TRBV4-3 and TRBJ2-2; the match to TRBD1 covers 7 bases. With V trimmed by 5 bases and J by 2 bases, 8 bases remained unmatched. This CDR3 has 16 residues. In germline, CDR1 is LGHNA, CDR2 YSLEER. The CDR3 DNA is TGCGCCAGCAGCGAAGGACAGGCTTCCAACACCGGGGAGCTGTTTTTT. Its translation: CASSEGQASNTGELFF.

The chain carries TRBV19 and TRBJ1-5; 7 positions match TRBD1. CDR1 is LNHDA and CDR2 is SQIVND in the germline V gene (reference sequence). The CDR3 has 17 residues. J was trimmed by 9 bases and V by 5 bases; bases with no gene match: 19. This CDR3 is CASSGDPRQGGMRPQHF. CDR3 in DNA: TGTGCCAGTAGTGGGGACCCGAGACAGGGTGGAATGCGGCCCCAGCATTTT.

This clone was seen once. V usage is TRBV11-2 and J usage is TRBJ2-1; the D is unclear. Germline CDR1 is SGHAT and CDR2 is FQNNGV. The CDR3 runs to 14 residues. Deletions cut 7 bases from V and 2 bases from J, with 12 bases between. For the CDR3, the DNA is TGTGCCAGCACCAACCCTCGAGCCTACAATGAGCAGTTCTTC. Its protein is CASTNPRAYNEQFF. Supplemented by reference TRBV11-2 and TRBJ2-1, the full variable domain reads EAGVAQSPRYKIIEKRQSVAFWCNPISGHATLYWYQQILGQGPKLLIQFQNNGVVDDSQLPKDRFSAERLKGVDSTLKIQPAKLEDSAVYLCASTNPRAYNEQFFGPGTRLTVL.

The V gene is TRBV7-9, the J gene TRBJ1-4; no clear D gene. This CDR3 has 15 residues. The V gene's germline CDR1 is SEHNR and CDR2 FQNEAQ (reference sequence). The V and J ends lost 4 bases and 8 bases respectively, with 17 bases between them. This chain's CDR3 is CASSSLDREEEKLFF. CDR3 sequence (DNA): TGTGCCAGCAGCTCCCTTGACCGGGAGGAAGAAAAACTGTTTTTT. The whole variable domain, remainder taken from reference TRBV7-9 and TRBJ1-4, is DTGVSQNPRHKITKRGQNVTFRCDPISEHNRLYWYRQTLGQGPEFLTYFQNEAQLEKSRLLSDRFSAERPKGSFSTLEIQRTEQGDSAMYLCASSSLDREEEKLFFGSGTQLSVL.

V is TRBV7-9 and J is TRBJ2-7; perhaps TRBD2 as D (6 bases). V lost 5 bases to trimming and J lost 3 bases, with 14 bases between them. In germline, CDR1 is SEHNR, CDR2 FQNEAQ (reference sequence). The CDR3 length is 14 residues. CDR3: CASSNWDWSYEQYF. For the CDR3, the DNA is TGTGCCAGCAGCAACTGGGACTGGAGCTACGAGCAGTACTTC.

This clone showed up just once. The chain links TRBV21-1 to TRBJ1-2. TRBV21-1 is assigned pseudogene status. The CDR3 contains 12 residues. CDR3 DNA sequence: TGTGCCAGCAATCCGGGTTTCTATGGCTACACCTTC. It encodes CASNPGFYGYTF.

The chain uses TRBV21-1 and TRBJ1-1; the table's D call TRBD1 went unverified against the DNA. TRBV21-1 corresponds to a pseudogene. The CDR3 has 13 residues. The CDR3 loop is CASSKRGTLEAFF. In DNA, the CDR3 is TGTGCCAGCAGCAAAAGAGGGACACTTGAAGCTTTCTTT.

This clone was counted a single time. The chain couples TRBV11-2 to TRBJ2-2, with 8 bases lining up with TRBD2. V was pared by 6 bases and J by 0 bases, with 6 bases of the junction left unmatched. Germline lookup yields CDR1 SGHAT and CDR2 FQNNGV. The CDR3 runs to 16 residues. The CDR3 region is CASSTRAGANTGELFF. CDR3 nucleotides: TGTGCCAGCAGTACCCGAGCGGGGGCGAACACCGGGGAGCTGTTTTTT.

This clone was counted a single time. The J gene is TRBJ2-5, the V gene TRBV4-3, with D perhaps matching TRBD2 (6 bases). In germline, CDR1 is LGHNA, CDR2 YSLEER. Trimming took 1 base from V and 7 from J, leaving 16 bases between them. This CDR3 is built from 15 residues. The CDR3 region is CASSQVRGEIRTQYF. Here the CDR3 DNA reads TGCGCCAGCAGCCAAGTGCGCGGGGAGATTCGGACCCAGTACTTC.

This rearrangement joins TRBV4-3 to TRBJ1-6; 9 nucleotides agree with TRBD1. V trimming: 1 base; J trimming: 7 bases; junction bases outside the gene matches: 2. The CDR3 totals 15 residues. Germline V gives CDR1 LGHNA, CDR2 YSLEER. The CDR3 DNA follows: TGCGCCAGCAGCCAAGTGACAGGGGGAAATTCACCCCTCCACTTT. Its translation: CASSQVTGGNSPLHF.

This clone has just one count. This chain connects TRBV2 to TRBJ2-2; a possible D gene is TRBD1 (5 bases). Trimming stripped 8 bases from V and 8 bases from J, with 15 bases between. In germline, CDR1 is SNHLY, CDR2 FYNNEI. The CDR3 length is 13 residues. The CDR3 here is CASRQSAGGELFF. In nucleotides, the CDR3 is TGTGCCAGCCGACAGTCCGCCGGGGGGGAGCTGTTTTTT.

This rearrangement joins TRBV6-6 to TRBJ1-5; D might be TRBD1 (5 bases). This CDR3 region has 15 residues. Per the germline V gene, CDR1 is MNHNY and CDR2 is SVGAGI (reference sequence). The V end was cut by 2 bases, the J end by 0 bases, with 8 bases between. The CDR3 DNA reads as TGTGCCAGCAGTTACGACAGATATAGCAATCAGCCCCAGCATTTT. This translates into CASSYDRYSNQPQHF.

The chain carries TRBV5-1 and TRBJ2-5; possible D gene TRBD1, 5 bases. The V end lost 4 bases, the J end lost 1 base, and 11 bases lay between the germline ends. Per germline, CDR1 SGHRS and CDR2 YFSETQ. This CDR3 contains 14 residues. DNA of the CDR3: TGCGCCAGCAGCCAAGGGGCTATCCAAGAGACCCAGTACTTC. Its translation is CASSQGAIQETQYF.

V is TRBV13 and J is TRBJ2-7; the match to TRBD1 covers 9 bases. The CDR3 is 15 amino acids. The germline CDR1 and CDR2 sequences are PRHDT and FYEKMQ (reference sequence). The ends lost 3 bases at V and 5 bases at J; junction bases unmatched: 8. CDR3 amino acids: CASSFRGQGTDEQYF. The CDR3 DNA is TGTGCCAGCAGCTTTCGGGGACAGGGTACCGACGAGCAGTACTTC.

This chain joins TRBV7-6 and TRBJ1-6, with 11 nucleotides matching TRBD1. Trimming at V came to 2 bases and at J to 9 bases, leaving 3 bases not matched to a gene. The length of the CDR3 is 15 residues. Germline V lookup: CDR1 SGHVS, CDR2 FNYEAQ. The CDR3: CASSLRGQGGSPLHF. The CDR3 bases are TGTGCCAGCAGCTTACGGGGACAGGGGGGTTCACCCCTCCACTTT.